These T cell receptor beta chains were read from a single sample in a study of blood T cell repertoires in COVID-19. TCRdb keeps only in-frame clones here, not all; method: immunoSEQ multiplex PCR. The table shows around 100,000 clones, with around 90% occurring only once. Sequenced: peripheral blood. The receptors derive from a woman of 80 years or more in a cohort sampled during active COVID-19. CDR3s include the opening cysteine and the closing phenylalanine or tryptophan. A D gene is named only where the DNA matches it firmly. Clone sizes are given selectively: once, few, many, or a class where the clone is expanded.

clone_size: .; v_call: TRBV4-2; cdr3_length: 17; j_call: TRBJ2-3; d_call: TRBD2; cdr3_aa: CASSQERRGASTDTQYF; cdr3_nt: TGTGCCAGCAGCCAAGAACGGCGGGGGGCCTCCACAGATACGCAGTATTTT
clone_size: .; v_call: TRBV3-1/TRBV3-2; cdr3_length: 13; j_call: TRBJ1-2; d_call: TRBD1; cdr3_aa: CASSQDRGNGYTF; cdr3_nt: TGTGCCAGCAGCCAAGACAGGGGGAACGGCTACACCTTC
clone_size: .; v_call: TRBV7-3; cdr3_length: 16; j_call: TRBJ1-1; d_call: TRBD1; cdr3_aa: CASSPREGASITEAFF; cdr3_nt: TGTGCCAGCAGCCCCCGGGAGGGGGCGAGCATCACTGAAGCTTTCTTT
clone_size: .; v_call: TRBV27; cdr3_length: 17; j_call: TRBJ2-4; d_call: .; cdr3_aa: CASSLYLGDKSKNIQYF; cdr3_nt: TGTGCCAGCAGTTTATATTTAGGTGACAAATCCAAAAACATTCAGTACTTC
clone_size: .; v_call: TRBV12-3/TRBV12-4; cdr3_length: 12; j_call: TRBJ1-1; d_call: .; cdr3_aa: CAGRGSNTEAFF; cdr3_nt: TGTGCCGGGAGGGGATCTAACACTGAAGCTTTCTTT
clone_size: .; v_call: TRBV2; cdr3_length: 14; j_call: TRBJ1-1; d_call: .; cdr3_aa: CASDSGTMNTEAFF; cdr3_nt: TGTGCCAGCGATAGCGGGACTATGAACACTGAAGCTTTCTTT
clone_size: .; v_call: TRBV12-3/TRBV12-4; cdr3_length: 12; j_call: TRBJ1-6; d_call: .; cdr3_aa: CASSPGVLPLHF; cdr3_nt: TGTGCCAGCAGTCCAGGGGTCTTGCCCCTCCACTTT
clone_size: .; v_call: TRBV19; cdr3_length: 12; j_call: TRBJ1-2; d_call: .; cdr3_aa: CASSPGGYGYTF; cdr3_nt: TGTGCCAGTAGCCCCGGAGGGTATGGCTACACCTTC
clone_size: .; v_call: TRBV21-1; cdr3_length: 15; j_call: TRBJ2-3; d_call: .; cdr3_aa: CASSKEEGGTDTQYF; cdr3_nt: TGTGCCAGCAGCAAAGAAGAAGGGGGCACAGATACGCAGTATTTT
clone_size: .; v_call: TRBV5-1; cdr3_length: 13; j_call: TRBJ2-1; d_call: TRBD2; cdr3_aa: CASTLAGGPSGFF; cdr3_nt: TGCGCCAGCACCCTAGCGGGAGGGCCCTCGGGGTTCTTC
clone_size: .; v_call: TRBV18; cdr3_length: 12; j_call: TRBJ1-1; d_call: .; cdr3_aa: CASSPARNEAFF; cdr3_nt: TGTGCCAGCTCACCAGCCAGAAATGAAGCTTTCTTT
clone_size: .; v_call: TRBV6-5; cdr3_length: 13; j_call: TRBJ1-2; d_call: TRBD1; cdr3_aa: CASRPNLRGRCTF; cdr3_nt: TGTGCCAGCAGACCCAATTTGAGGGGGCGCTGCACCTTC
clone_size: .; v_call: TRBV3-1/TRBV3-2; cdr3_length: 14; j_call: TRBJ1-5; d_call: .; cdr3_aa: CASSQGGRLEPQHF; cdr3_nt: TGTGCCAGCAGCCAAGGGGGGCGGTTAGAGCCCCAGCATTTT
clone_size: once; v_call: TRBV19; cdr3_length: 13; j_call: TRBJ2-1; d_call: .; cdr3_aa: CASVARGDNEQFF; cdr3_nt: TGTGCCAGTGTTGCCAGGGGAGACAATGAGCAGTTCTTC
clone_size: once; v_call: TRBV6-5; cdr3_length: 14; j_call: TRBJ2-7; d_call: TRBD2; cdr3_aa: CASSLLAGDYEQYF; cdr3_nt: TGTGCCAGCAGCCTACTAGCGGGAGACTACGAGCAGTACTTC
clone_size: .; v_call: TRBV5-1; cdr3_length: 15; j_call: TRBJ1-5; d_call: .; cdr3_aa: CASSAGGYSNQPQHF; cdr3_nt: TGCGCCAGCAGCGCGGGGGGTTATAGCAATCAGCCCCAGCATTTT
clone_size: once; v_call: TRBV10-2; cdr3_length: 16; j_call: TRBJ2-1; d_call: TRBD1; cdr3_aa: CASSVLTGTVYNEQFF; cdr3_nt: TGCGCCAGCAGTGTTCTGACAGGGACGGTATACAATGAGCAGTTCTTC
clone_size: .; v_call: TRBV7-2; cdr3_length: 17; j_call: TRBJ2-1; d_call: .; cdr3_aa: CASSPPRSPPSYNEQFF; cdr3_nt: TGTGCCAGCAGCCCCCCCAGGTCTCCCCCATCCTACAATGAGCAGTTCTTC
clone_size: once; v_call: TRBV7-2; cdr3_length: 14; j_call: TRBJ2-7; d_call: TRBD1; cdr3_aa: CASSNTGALYEQYF; cdr3_nt: TGTGCCAGCAGCAATACAGGGGCCCTCTACGAGCAGTACTTC
clone_size: .; v_call: TRBV6-5; cdr3_length: 15; j_call: TRBJ2-7; d_call: .; cdr3_aa: CASNKRTASSYEQYF; cdr3_nt: TGTGCCAGCAATAAGAGGACAGCGAGCTCCTACGAGCAGTACTTC
clone_size: .; v_call: TRBV5-1; cdr3_length: 17; j_call: TRBJ2-3; d_call: TRBD1; cdr3_aa: CASSPPTGTGGTDTQYF; cdr3_nt: TGCGCCAGCAGCCCACCAACCGGGACAGGGGGCACAGATACGCAGTATTTT
clone_size: few; v_call: TRBV11-3; cdr3_length: 13; j_call: TRBJ2-7; d_call: .; cdr3_aa: CASSPSGSYEQYF; cdr3_nt: TGTGCCAGCAGCCCCAGCGGATCCTACGAGCAGTACTTC
clone_size: .; v_call: TRBV12-3/TRBV12-4; cdr3_length: 11; j_call: TRBJ1-1; d_call: .; cdr3_aa: CASITPREAFF; cdr3_nt: TGTGCCAGCATAACCCCCCGGGAAGCTTTCTTT
clone_size: .; v_call: TRBV2; cdr3_length: 12; j_call: TRBJ1-2; d_call: .; cdr3_aa: CASSAGGYGYTF; cdr3_nt: TGTGCCAGCAGTGCCGGAGGCTATGGCTACACCTTC
clone_size: .; v_call: TRBV14; cdr3_length: 16; j_call: TRBJ2-3; d_call: TRBD2; cdr3_aa: CASSQGWRLAGDTQYF; cdr3_nt: TGTGCCAGCAGCCAAGGGTGGAGACTAGCGGGAGATACGCAGTATTTT
clone_size: .; v_call: TRBV11-3; cdr3_length: 14; j_call: TRBJ1-3; d_call: .; cdr3_aa: CASSFGASGNTIYF; cdr3_nt: TGTGCCAGCAGCTTTGGGGCGTCCGGAAACACCATATATTTT
clone_size: .; v_call: TRBV5-1; cdr3_length: 18; j_call: TRBJ2-5; d_call: TRBD2; cdr3_aa: CASSLGPRRGAGEETQYF; cdr3_nt: TGCGCCAGCAGCTTGGGTCCCCGGCGGGGCGCGGGGGAAGAGACCCAGTACTTC
clone_size: once; v_call: TRBV5-6; cdr3_length: 16; j_call: TRBJ2-2; d_call: TRBD2; cdr3_aa: CASSSASGGYTGELFF; cdr3_nt: TGTGCCAGCAGCTCGGCTAGCGGGGGGTACACCGGGGAGCTGTTTTTT
clone_size: .; v_call: TRBV3-1/TRBV3-2; cdr3_length: 16; j_call: TRBJ1-3; d_call: TRBD1; cdr3_aa: CASSQGTGASGNTIYF; cdr3_nt: TGTGCCAGCAGCCAAGGAACAGGGGCCTCTGGAAACACCATATATTTT
clone_size: .; v_call: TRBV28; cdr3_length: 18; j_call: TRBJ2-6; d_call: TRBD1; cdr3_aa: CASNVPGTGRTGANVLTF; cdr3_nt: TGTGCCAGCAACGTTCCCGGGACAGGAAGGACCGGGGCCAACGTCCTGACTTTC
clone_size: .; v_call: TRBV3-1/TRBV3-2; cdr3_length: 14; j_call: TRBJ2-7; d_call: TRBD2; cdr3_aa: CASSLRGGFDEQYF; cdr3_nt: TGTGCCAGCAGCCTTCGGGGGGGCTTCGACGAGCAGTACTTC
clone_size: .; v_call: TRBV5-1; cdr3_length: 13; j_call: TRBJ2-7; d_call: .; cdr3_aa: CASSHEFPYEQYF; cdr3_nt: TGCGCCAGCAGCCACGAGTTTCCCTACGAGCAGTACTTC
clone_size: .; v_call: TRBV28; cdr3_length: 14; j_call: TRBJ1-4; d_call: .; cdr3_aa: CASRKQTLNEKLFF; cdr3_nt: TGTGCCAGCAGGAAACAGACACTTAATGAAAAACTGTTTTTT